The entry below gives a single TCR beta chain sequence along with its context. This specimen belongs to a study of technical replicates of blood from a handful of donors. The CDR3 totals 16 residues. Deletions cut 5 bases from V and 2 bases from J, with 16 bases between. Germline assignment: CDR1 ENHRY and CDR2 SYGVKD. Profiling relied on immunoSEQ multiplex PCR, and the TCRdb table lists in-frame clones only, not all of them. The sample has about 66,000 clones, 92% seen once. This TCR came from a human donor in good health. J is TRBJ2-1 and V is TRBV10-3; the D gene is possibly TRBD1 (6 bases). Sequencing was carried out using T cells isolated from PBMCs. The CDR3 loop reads CAISLRQDRAYNEQFF. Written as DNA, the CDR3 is TGTGCCATCAGTTTACGACAGGATAGGGCCTACAATGAGCAGTTCTTC.